Presented here are 3 T cell receptor beta chains from one specimen sequenced in a study of response to subunit inactivated influenza vaccine. MiXCR, applied by TCRdb to the RT-PCR reads, yields one record per CDR3 protein. The data contain about 160,000 distinct CDR3 sequences, about 10% of them singletons. The specimen comprised CD8+ T cells sorted from PBMCs, sampled roughly 24 months after vaccination. These receptors came from a man aged 45-69 years who received an inactivated influenza vaccine.

The chain employs TRBV15 and TRBJ2-3, with TRBD1 matching over 8 bases. This CDR3 has 15 amino acids. Looked up from germline, CDR1 is LNHNV and CDR2 is YYDKDF (reference sequence). The V segment lost 3 bases and the J segment 6 bases; nucleotides outside the gene matches: 8. The CDR3 coding sequence is TGTGCCACCAGCAGGACCTCAGGGGGCGGGGATACGCAGTATTTT. Encoded protein: CATSRTSGGGDTQYF.

This clonotype was counted many times. J is TRBJ2-2 and V is TRBV12-3 or TRBV12-4; D is possibly TRBD1 or TRBD2 (5 bases each). CDR3 length: 14 residues. Trimming shortened V by 3 bases and J by 4 bases, and 9 bases separated the two germline ends. Here the CDR3 reads CASSFGGGTGELFF. CDR3 DNA sequence: TGTGCCAGCAGTTTTGGTGGGGGCACCGGGGAGCTGTTTTTT.

This clonotype has a count of ten or more. The chain is built from TRBV3-1 and TRBJ2-7, with D uncertain. CDR3 size: 13 residues. V dropped 1 base and J dropped 0 bases, with 4 bases sitting between them. In germline, CDR1 is LGHDT, CDR2 YNNKEL (reference sequence). This CDR3 is CASSQGTSYEQYF. Here the CDR3 DNA reads TGTGCCAGCAGCCAAGGAACCTCCTACGAGCAGTACTTC.